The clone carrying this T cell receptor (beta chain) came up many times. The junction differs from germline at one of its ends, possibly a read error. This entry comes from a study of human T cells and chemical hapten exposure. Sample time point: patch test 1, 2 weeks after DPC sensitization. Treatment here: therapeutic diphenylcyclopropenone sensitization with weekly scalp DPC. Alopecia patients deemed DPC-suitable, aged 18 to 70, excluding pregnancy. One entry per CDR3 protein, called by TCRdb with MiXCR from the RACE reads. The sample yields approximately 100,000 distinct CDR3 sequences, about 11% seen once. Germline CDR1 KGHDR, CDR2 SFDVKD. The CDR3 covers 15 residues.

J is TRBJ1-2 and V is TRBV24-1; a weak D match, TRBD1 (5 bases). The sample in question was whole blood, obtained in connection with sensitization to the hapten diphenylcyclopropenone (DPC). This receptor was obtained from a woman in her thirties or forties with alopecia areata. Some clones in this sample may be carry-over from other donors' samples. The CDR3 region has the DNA TGTGCCACCATTGATGGGACTGCCCGGAACTATGGCTACACCTTC. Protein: CATIDGTARNYGYTF.